What follows are 17 T cell receptor beta chains derived from one specimen sequenced in a study of T-cell memory formation after mild COVID-19. TCRdb called the 5' RACE reads again in MiXCR, with one record for every CDR3 protein. There are about 470,000 distinct CDR3 sequences in the sample; around a sixth occur only once, and approximately 13% lies in the top ten. The sample was PBMCs or a T cell subset sorted from them (not recorded which). The receptor source for this set is an adult woman who had mild COVID-19 (a few samples of this study predate the infection). Cell type and time point are not known.

This clonotype was recorded a few times. The V gene is TRBV7-9, the J gene TRBJ2-7; TRBD2 aligns across 11 bases. Germline CDR1 reads SEHNR; CDR2 reads FQNEAQ (reference sequence). The CDR3 has 15 amino acids. J lost 2 bases, V lost 4 bases, and 4 bases had no gene match. CDR3 sequence: CASSSGLAVPYEQYF. CDR3 coding DNA: TGTGCCAGCAGCTCGGGACTAGCGGTTCCCTACGAGCAGTACTTC.

This clonotype has only a few counts. The chain is built from TRBV13 and TRBJ1-4; D remains ambiguous. V was clipped by 5 bases and J by 8 bases, with 15 bases between them. The V gene's germline CDR1 is PRHDT and CDR2 FYEKMQ (reference sequence). The length of the CDR3 is 14 residues. The CDR3 region has the DNA TGTGCCAGCAGCACTGGAGGGCCGGGGGAAAAACTGTTTTTT. Protein product: CASSTGGPGEKLFF.

The chain is built from TRBV6-5 and TRBJ2-7; 12 nucleotides agree with TRBD2. The CDR3 contains 15 residues. Germline loops: CDR1 MNHEY, CDR2 SVGAGI. J lost 2 bases, V lost 5 bases, and 4 bases had no gene match. DNA for the CDR3: TGTGCCAGCAGTCGACTAGCGGGAGAGACCTACGAGCAGTACTTC. It specifies CASSRLAGETYEQYF.

The rearrangement links TRBV5-4 to TRBJ1-4; D is ambiguous. The CDR3 runs to 16 residues. Trimming stripped 4 bases from V and 3 bases from J, with 16 bases between. From germline, CDR1 is SGHNT and CDR2 YYREEE (reference sequence). Here the CDR3 DNA reads TGTGCCAGCAGCCCTCTTCCGGGATCCTCTAATGAAAAACTGTTTTTT. Its translation: CASSPLPGSSNEKLFF.

The genes are TRBV2 and TRBJ2-1, with 10 positions matching TRBD1. The CDR3 has 14 amino acids. V shed 7 bases and J 4 bases; nucleotides not matched to a gene: 4. Germline lookup yields CDR1 SNHLY and CDR2 FYNNEI. The CDR3 nucleotides are TGTGCCAGCAAGGGACAGGGGCCTTACAATGAGCAGTTCTTC. Translation: CASKGQGPYNEQFF.

In its sample, this clonotype was seen a few times. The chain joins TRBV11-2 to TRBJ1-4; D might be TRBD1 (5 bases). From germline, CDR1 is SGHAT and CDR2 FQNNGV. V was clipped by 4 bases and J by 8 bases, with 17 bases between them. The CDR3 sequence is 15 residues long. CDR3 bases: TGTGCCAGCAGCTCGACACGTGACGGGGACGAAAAACTGTTTTTT. Its translation is CASSSTRDGDEKLFF.

The V call is TRBV27, the J call TRBJ1-2; D is perhaps TRBD1 (6 bases). Germline V gene lookup returns CDR1 MNHEY and CDR2 SMNVEV (reference sequence). The V end was cut by 6 bases, the J end by 4 bases, with 15 bases between. The CDR3 length is 14 residues. CDR3 sequence reads: CASSMDRRSYGYTF. The DNA of the CDR3 is TGTGCCAGCAGCATGGACAGACGGAGCTATGGCTACACCTTC.

A few counts support this clonotype. The V call is TRBV29-1, the J call TRBJ2-1; tentative D call: TRBD2 (6 bases). The CDR3 totals 12 residues. Trimming stripped 7 bases from V and 7 bases from J, with 14 bases between. In germline, CDR1 is SQVTM, CDR2 ANQGSEA. This CDR3 reads CSGPGGGNEQFF. The DNA for the CDR3 is TGCAGCGGTCCCGGCGGAGGGAATGAGCAGTTCTTC.

This rearrangement joins TRBV7-2 to TRBJ2-5; 8 nucleotides line up with TRBD2. V shed 1 base and J 4 bases; nucleotides not matched to a gene: 8. The CDR3 is 16 residues long. Germline-derived CDR1 and CDR2 are SGHTA and FQGNSA. The DNA of the CDR3 is TGTGCCAGCAGCTTAGTACCAGCGGGAGAGACAGAGACCCAGTACTTC. Its protein is CASSLVPAGETETQYF.

This clonotype was recorded at least ten times. The rearrangement links TRBV3-1 to TRBJ2-5; no clear D. CDR1 LGHDT and CDR2 YNNKEL come from the germline V gene (reference sequence). This CDR3 comprises 14 residues. V lost 1 base, J lost 2 bases, and 8 bases lay in between. The CDR3 here is CASSQGNLQETQYF. CDR3 nucleotide sequence: TGTGCCAGCAGCCAAGGAAACTTACAAGAGACCCAGTACTTC.

This rearrangement joins TRBV27 to TRBJ2-2; 7 bases are a match to TRBD1. V was pared by 6 bases and J by 6 bases, with 7 bases of the junction left unmatched. CDR3 size: 14 residues. CDR1 is MNHEY and CDR2 is SMNVEV in the germline V gene (reference sequence). CDR3 nucleotide sequence: TGTGCCAGCAGGCCTACAGGGGTCTCCGGGGAGCTGTTTTTT. This encodes CASRPTGVSGELFF.

The chain couples TRBV5-1 to TRBJ1-6; unclear D gene. CDR1 and CDR2 from the germline V gene are SGHRS and YFSETQ. The CDR3 totals 14 residues. The germline V and J ends were trimmed by 3 bases and 7 bases, with 11 bases remaining between them. In nucleotides, the CDR3 is TGCGCCAGCAGCTCCGCGGGCTTAAATTCACCCCTCCACTTT. Its translation: CASSSAGLNSPLHF.

This clonotype was counted between two and nine times. The V gene is TRBV24-1, the J gene TRBJ2-1; D could derive from TRBD1 or TRBD2 (5 bases each). This CDR3 contains 14 residues. CDR1 and CDR2 (germline): KGHDR, SFDVKD. V was pared by 0 bases and J by 7 bases, with 9 bases between. CDR3: CATSDLRGRNEQFF. In DNA form, the CDR3 reads TGTGCCACCAGTGATTTGCGGGGCAGGAATGAGCAGTTCTTC.

This clonotype came up a few times. The rearrangement joins TRBV12-3 or TRBV12-4 to TRBJ2-2; 7 bases fit TRBD1. The CDR3 runs 19 residues. V shed 2 bases and J 8 bases; nucleotides not matched to a gene: 20. Here the CDR3 reads CASSLIAHPGTEAWGELFF. The CDR3 nucleotides are TGTGCCAGCAGTTTAATAGCCCATCCTGGGACAGAAGCTTGGGGGGAGCTGTTTTTT.

This clonotype was found a few times. This rearrangement joins TRBV18 to TRBJ1-6; 8 nucleotides line up with TRBD1. Germline CDR1 and CDR2: KGHSH and LQKENI. This CDR3 is built from 16 residues. V was clipped by 6 bases and J by 7 bases; unmatched bases: 11. The CDR3 bases are TGTGCCAGCTCGCCCCAAAGGGCAGGGGGCAATTCACCCCTCCACTTT. This translates into CASSPQRAGGNSPLHF.

This clonotype was counted only a few times. The chain has TRBV25-1 and TRBJ1-5; D gene uncertain. The germline V and J ends were trimmed by 2 bases and 9 bases, with 14 bases remaining between them. The CDR3 is 14 residues long. CDR1 and CDR2 (germline): MGHDK, SYGVNS. The CDR3 region is CASSELESAAPQHF. The CDR3 coding sequence is TGTGCCAGCAGTGAACTGGAATCGGCCGCGCCCCAGCATTTT.

The genes are TRBV7-9 and TRBJ1-1; no clear D gene. The CDR3 sequence is 14 residues long. The germline V gene encodes CDR1 SEHNR and CDR2 FQNEAQ (reference sequence). V shed 6 bases and J shed 1 base, with 12 bases lying between them. The CDR3 region has the DNA TGTGCCAGCAGAAGGGTGGAGGGGAACACTGAAGCTTTCTTT. Its protein is CASRRVEGNTEAFF.